The present entry profiles one TCR beta chain with its context. Its antigen is unidentified. The data are from a study of T cells after posttransplantation cyclophosphamide. The CDR3 extends over 13 amino acids. The V end was cut by 4 bases, the J end by 6 bases, with 12 bases between. Germline CDR1 reads KGHSH; CDR2 reads LQKENI. Study-level findings and limits: TRB overlap between skin or GI tissue T cells and blood was limited. Later blood repertoires were often dominated by clones from the donor CD8+ memory compartment.

Method: immunoSEQ multiplex PCR; TCRdb's copy keeps in-frame clones and lacks some. The sample lists tens of thousands of clones; 95% to 98% were seen once. The naive gate required viable CD3+CD4+ or CD3+CD8+ cells with CCR7+CD45RA+CD45RO-CD95-CD27+CD28+ phenotype. The related graft donor's blood sample was taken on the day of bone marrow donation. The chain recombines TRBV18 with TRBJ1-1; D is perhaps TRBD1 (6 bases). Sequencing was carried out using naive CD4+ T cells sorted from PBMCs. This clonotype was sampled from a man in his forties or fifties in good health, CMV-negative, and a related stem cell transplant donor. The CDR3 region is CASSLEGGSEAFF. Written as DNA, the CDR3 is TGTGCCAGCTCACTCGAGGGGGGGTCTGAAGCTTTCTTT.